This T cell receptor beta chain was profiled in a study of CD8 T cells in ankylosing spondylitis (TCRdb year 2017). Background on the whole study: The study profiled T cell receptor beta repertoires in healthy donors and ankylosing spondylitis patients to find disease-linked TCR variants. The full study cohort comprised about 23 ankylosing spondylitis patients and 110 or so healthy donors. Peripheral blood samples were taken, and synovial fluid was additionally collected from ankylosing spondylitis patients.

The cysteine opens and the phenylalanine closes a CDR3 of 19 amino acids. Kept here is only the CDR3 DNA, which spans 57 bases and is read in frame from base 1. The germline V gene provides CDR1 SGHTA and CDR2 FQGTGA. Unmatched junction bases come to 11, with V trimmed by 2 bases and J by 3 bases. Paper-wide results and their limitations: Some motif variants were previously reported in synovial fluid and blood of reactive arthritis patients, suggesting common disease-initiation mechanisms. In peripheral blood, the disease-linked clones were found at relatively low frequencies and had a CD8+ phenotype. Blood from ankylosing spondylitis patients appeared to be characterized by a TCR beta motif made up of 8 or 9 highly homologous amino acid variants. The disease-linked clones were reported to be significantly enriched in matched synovial fluid samples from ankylosing spondylitis patients.

TCRdb lists the instrument as Illumina HiSeq 2500. Quantitative 5'-RACE with molecular barcodes was used to prepare TCR beta libraries. Processing in the source paper ran as follows. To identify disease-linked TCR variants, a new computational method was used, one built on a probabilistic model of VDJ rearrangement. TCRdb itself trimmed the public reads at Q25 with fastp, ran MiXCR and retained productive beta chains. Identical CDR3 proteins give one entry, which carries the most common genes and DNA. These V and J calls rely on TCRdb rather than the paper's analysis. This sample holds around 130,000 distinct CDR3 sequences; 9.3% were observed only once. More than 3% of the sample is taken by the ten largest. Ten or more counts support this clonotype. Its cognate antigen has yet to be identified. No much larger clone is present one base from it, and per-base qualities are unavailable.

The TCR was taken from a male donor with ankylosing spondylitis or in good health (not recorded which). The chain is encoded by TRBV7-3 joined to TRBJ2-2, and 11 bases in between align with TRBD2. Sample: blood, either unsorted or a sorted T cell fraction (not recorded which). This receptor carries the CDR3 CASSLFPPIAGGYTGELFF. The DNA is as follows: TGTGCCAGCAGCTTATTCCCACCCATAGCGGGAGGGTACACCGGGGAGCTGTTTTTT. Joined to the reference TRBV7-3 and TRBJ2-2 proteins, this CDR3 gives the full variable domain: GAGVSQTPSNKVTEKGKYVELRCDPISGHTALYWYRQSLGQGPEFLIYFQGTGAADDSGLPNDRFFAVRPEGSVSTLKIQRTERGDSAVYLCASSLFPPIAGGYTGELFFGEGSRLTVL.